These 24 T cell receptor beta chains came from one sample sequenced in a study of blood T cell repertoires in COVID-19. Profiled with immunoSEQ multiplex PCR; TCRdb holds only in-frame clones, not every one. The sample lists tens of thousands of clones; roughly 89% were seen once. The sequenced sample was peripheral blood. These receptors came from a woman aged 50 to 60 in a cohort sampled during active COVID-19.

The gene calls are TRBV6-1 and TRBJ2-1; tentatively, D is TRBD2 (5 bases). The CDR3 consists of 16 residues. V dropped 0 bases and J dropped 1 base, with 10 bases sitting between them. Germline loops: CDR1 MNHNS, CDR2 SASEGT. CDR3 protein: CASSEAIGVSYNEQFF. The CDR3 bases are TGTGCCAGCAGTGAAGCGATCGGGGTTTCCTACAATGAGCAGTTCTTC.

This chain joins TRBV29-1 and TRBJ1-1; D call uncertain. The V gene's germline CDR1 is SQVTM and CDR2 ANQGSEA. CDR3 length: 15 amino acids. V lost 1 base to trimming and J lost 0 bases, with 12 bases between them. CDR3 nucleotides: TGCAGCGTTGAAGGGCGGGTCAAGCTGAACACTGAAGCTTTCTTT. It encodes CSVEGRVKLNTEAFF.

The J gene is TRBJ2-3, the V gene TRBV9, with 7 bases matching TRBD2. CDR3 length equals 16 residues. V was clipped by 3 bases and J by 3 bases; unmatched bases: 10. CDR1 is SGDLS and CDR2 is YYNGEE in the germline V gene. The CDR3 DNA sequence: TGTGCCAGCAGCGCCCTGAGCGGGATTGGGACAGATACGCAGTATTTT. Its translation is CASSALSGIGTDTQYF. Combining the CDR3 with reference TRBV9 and TRBJ2-3 gives the whole variable domain DSGVTQTPKHLITATGQRVTLRCSPRSGDLSVYWYQQSLDQGLQFLIQYYNGEERAKGNILERFSAQQFPDLHSELNLSSLELGDSALYFCASSALSGIGTDTQYFGPGTRLTVL.

The chain couples TRBV5-6 to TRBJ2-2, with a tentative D call TRBD2 (6 bases). CDR1 is SGHDT, CDR2 YYEEEE, per germline. The CDR3 is 18 residues long. V lost 4 bases, J lost 4 bases, and 23 bases lay in between. The chain's CDR3 is CASSQARVWGTSTGELFF. DNA of the CDR3: TGTGCCAGCAGCCAAGCTCGGGTTTGGGGGACTTCCACCGGGGAGCTGTTTTTT.

The rearrangement uses TRBV6-5 and TRBJ1-6; TRBD1 agrees at 7 bases. V shed 6 bases, J shed 5 bases, and the junction held 7 bases outside the gene matches. This CDR3 is built from 15 residues. The germline V gene has CDR1 MNHEY and CDR2 SVGAGI. The CDR3 nucleotides are TGTGCCAGCAGGAGAGAAGGGACAGATAATTCACCCCTCCACTTT. It specifies CASRREGTDNSPLHF.

V usage is TRBV29-1 and J usage is TRBJ1-1; D gene unclear. The CDR3 contains 13 residues. CDR1 is SQVTM and CDR2 is ANQGSEA in the germline V gene. V gave up 2 bases and J gave up 8 bases, with 15 bases separating them. The CDR3 region has the DNA TGCAGCGTTGAAAAGTTCGGTTCAGGAGAAGCTTTCTTT. Its protein product is CSVEKFGSGEAFF.

The chain uses TRBV14 and TRBJ1-1, with 7 bases aligning to TRBD1. Looked up from germline, CDR1 is SGHDN and CDR2 is FVKESK. V dropped 3 bases and J dropped 0; count of bases not matched to a gene: 7. The CDR3 totals 16 residues. The CDR3 is CASSHPTGFVNTEAFF. In DNA form, the CDR3 reads TGTGCCAGCAGCCACCCGACAGGGTTCGTGAACACTGAAGCTTTCTTT.

The J gene is TRBJ2-2, the V gene TRBV5-4, with 8 positions matching TRBD2. V gave up 5 bases and J gave up 3 bases; unmatched junction bases: 6. Per the germline V gene, CDR1 is SGHNT and CDR2 is YYREEE (reference sequence). CDR3 length equals 15 residues. This chain's CDR3 is CASRSGRWDTGELFF. CDR3 nucleotides: TGTGCCAGCAGAAGCGGGAGATGGGACACCGGGGAGCTGTTTTTT.

The rearrangement links TRBV28 to TRBJ1-1; possibly TRBD1 for D (6 bases). This CDR3 contains 14 residues. Germline CDR1 and CDR2: MDHEN and SYDVKM. Trimming removed 4 bases at V and 4 bases at J, with 13 bases between. CDR3 amino acids: CASSSPRGSTEAFF. The DNA of the CDR3 is TGTGCCAGCAGTTCACCCAGGGGTAGCACTGAAGCTTTCTTT.

The count of this clone is one. V usage is TRBV9 and J usage is TRBJ2-7; 8 nucleotides match TRBD1. V was pared by 0 bases and J by 6 bases, with 8 bases of the junction left unmatched. Germline loops: CDR1 SGDLS, CDR2 YYNGEE. This CDR3 contains 15 residues. CDR3 sequence reads: CASSVGGDRLGEQYF. The CDR3 nucleotides read TGTGCCAGCAGCGTAGGAGGGGACAGGTTGGGCGAGCAGTACTTC.

V usage is TRBV19 and J usage is TRBJ1-2; 7 bases fit TRBD1. V lost 6 bases, J lost 4 bases, and 8 bases stayed unmatched. CDR1 and CDR2 (germline): LNHDA, SQIVND (reference sequence). The CDR3 contains 14 residues. The CDR3 coding sequence is TGTGCCAGTAGCGCCCAGGGGGATGGCTATGGCTACACCTTC. It yields the protein CASSAQGDGYGYTF.

This clone showed up just once. This rearrangement joins TRBV7-2 to TRBJ2-7; 7 nucleotides align to TRBD1. There are 14 residues in the CDR3. In germline, CDR1 is SGHTA, CDR2 FQGNSA. The V and J ends lost 0 bases and 3 bases, in that order; junction bases with no gene match: 2. The CDR3 DNA sequence: TGTGCCAGCAGCTTAGCGGGACAGAACTACGAGCAGTACTTC. This translates into CASSLAGQNYEQYF.

The V and J genes are TRBV14 and TRBJ2-7; the D gene is possibly TRBD2 (6 bases). The germline gives CDR1 SGHDN, CDR2 FVKESK. V was clipped by 5 bases and J by 4 bases, with 36 bases between them. The CDR3 has 21 amino acids. The chain's CDR3 is CASSGVPDRDWKSPGWYEQYF. The CDR3 DNA is TGTGCCAGCAGCGGGGTCCCTGACCGGGACTGGAAGTCCCCTGGTTGGTACGAGCAGTACTTC.

The rearrangement joins TRBV19 to TRBJ2-1; D perhaps matches TRBD1 (5 bases). CDR1 and CDR2 (germline): LNHDA, SQIVND (reference sequence). The CDR3 totals 14 residues. The V end was cut by 4 bases, the J end by 6 bases, with 13 bases between. CDR3 sequence: CASSTPGAVNEQFF. The DNA of the CDR3 is TGTGCCAGTAGTACCCCTGGGGCCGTCAATGAGCAGTTCTTC.

This clone was observed once. The chain is built from TRBV10-3 and TRBJ2-3; D might be TRBD2 (5 bases). The CDR3 length is 15 residues. Germline V gene data show CDR1 as ENHRY and CDR2 as SYGVKD. The ends were cut back, 3 bases at V and 1 base at J, with 11 bases in the middle. As DNA, the CDR3 is TGTGCCATCAGTGAAGGCCGGCGGGGCACAGATACGCAGTATTTT. Its protein is CAISEGRRGTDTQYF.

The V and J genes are TRBV18 and TRBJ1-2, with 9 nucleotides matching TRBD1. Germline V gene lookup returns CDR1 KGHSH and CDR2 LQKENI. The CDR3 runs 20 residues. The V segment lost 0 bases and the J segment 2 bases; nucleotides outside the gene matches: 16. The DNA of the CDR3 is TGTGCCAGCTCACCACCGAACCGAGATAGACAGGGGGGCAGGAACTATGGCTACACCTTC. Protein: CASSPPNRDRQGGRNYGYTF.

The chain carries TRBV4-1 and TRBJ1-2; 9 bases line up with TRBD1. V lost 4 bases, J lost 2 bases, and 8 bases stayed unmatched. The CDR3 runs 16 residues. CDR1 MGHRA and CDR2 YSYEKL come from the germline V gene. The CDR3 nucleotides are TGCGCCAGCAGCCCATTCCCGGGACAGGGAAACTATGGCTACACCTTC. Translating it yields CASSPFPGQGNYGYTF.

The V gene is TRBV6-5, the J gene TRBJ2-1; D uncertain. Germline V lookup: CDR1 MNHEY, CDR2 SVGAGI. Trimming left V 6 bases short and J 5 bases short, with 5 bases between. The CDR3 is 11 amino acids. CDR3 DNA: TGTGCCAGCAGCCTTAACAATGAGCAGTTCTTC. Residues: CASSLNNEQFF.

The chain links TRBV19 to TRBJ1-5, with D perhaps matching TRBD1 (6 bases). The length of the CDR3 is 17 residues. The germline V and J ends were trimmed by 5 bases and 0 bases, with 17 bases remaining between them. Per the germline V gene, CDR1 is LNHDA and CDR2 is SQIVND (reference sequence). CDR3 residues: CASSFSPGTSSNQPQHF. The CDR3 nucleotides read TGTGCCAGTAGTTTCAGTCCCGGGACAAGTAGCAATCAGCCCCAGCATTTT.

In DNA form, the CDR3 reads TGCAGTGCTAGTTCGATTAGGGGTGAGCAGTACTTC. It translates to CSASSIRGEQYF. This rearrangement joins TRBV20-1 to TRBJ2-7; D might be TRBD1 (5 bases). The CDR3 loop spans 12 amino acids. Germline V gene sequence: CDR1 DFQATT, CDR2 SNEGSKA (reference sequence). The V end was cut by 3 bases, the J end by 7 bases, with 13 bases between.

This rearrangement joins TRBV7-3 to TRBJ1-1, with TRBD1 matching 8 bases. Trimming removed 5 bases from V and 4 bases from J; junction bases left unmatched: 18. Germline lookup yields CDR1 SGHTA and CDR2 FQGTGA. The CDR3 is 18 residues long. The CDR3 nucleotides are TGTGCCAGCAGCGCCCTCCCTCTAGGACAGGGCGGGGCCACTGAAGCTTTCTTT. Its protein is CASSALPLGQGGATEAFF.

This clone was observed once. The CDR3 sequence: CASSLRASRLSEQYF. In DNA, the CDR3 is TGTGCCAGCAGCTTGAGAGCATCCCGCTTAAGCGAGCAGTACTTC. The chain uses TRBV7-9 and TRBJ2-7; D is uncertain. Germline loops: CDR1 SEHNR, CDR2 FQNEAQ (reference sequence). This CDR3 spans 15 amino acids. V shed 3 bases and J shed 6 bases, with 18 bases lying between them.

This clone showed up just once. The rearrangement links TRBV6-6 to TRBJ2-7, with 8 bases lining up with TRBD2. The CDR3 runs 13 residues. The germline gives CDR1 MNHNY, CDR2 SVGAGI (reference sequence). V dropped 7 bases and J dropped 1; count of bases not matched to a gene: 3. The CDR3 loop reads CASNSGTSYEQYF. DNA for the CDR3: TGTGCCAGCAATAGCGGGACGTCCTACGAGCAGTACTTC.

The genes are TRBV5-1 and TRBJ2-3; possibly TRBD1 for D (5 bases). The germline CDR1 and CDR2 sequences are SGHRS and YFSETQ. The ends were cut back, 4 bases at V and 3 bases at J, with 12 bases in the middle. The CDR3 loop spans 14 amino acids. CDR3 protein: CASSIYRQTDTQYF. For the CDR3, the DNA is TGCGCCAGCAGCATTTACCGACAGACAGATACGCAGTATTTT. Full variable domain (missing parts from reference TRBV5-1 and TRBJ2-3): KAGVTQTPRYLIKTRGQQVTLSCSPISGHRSVSWYQQTPGQGLQFLFEYFSETQRNKGNFPGRFSGRQFSNSRSEMNVSTLELGDSALYLCASSIYRQTDTQYFGPGTRLTVL.